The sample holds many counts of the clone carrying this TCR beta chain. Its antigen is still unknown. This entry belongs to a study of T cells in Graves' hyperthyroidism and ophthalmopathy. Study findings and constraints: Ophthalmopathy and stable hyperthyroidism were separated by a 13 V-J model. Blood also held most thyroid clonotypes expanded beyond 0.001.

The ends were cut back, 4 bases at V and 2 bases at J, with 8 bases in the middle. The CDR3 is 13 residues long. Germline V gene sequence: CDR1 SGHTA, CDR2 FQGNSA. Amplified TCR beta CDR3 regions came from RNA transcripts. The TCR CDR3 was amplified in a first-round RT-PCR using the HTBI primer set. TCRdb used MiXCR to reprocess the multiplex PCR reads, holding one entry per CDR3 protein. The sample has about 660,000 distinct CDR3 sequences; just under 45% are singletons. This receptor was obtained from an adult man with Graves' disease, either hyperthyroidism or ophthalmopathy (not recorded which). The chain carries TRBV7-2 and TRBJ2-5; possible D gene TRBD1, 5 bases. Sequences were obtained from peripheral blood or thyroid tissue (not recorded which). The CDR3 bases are TGTGCCAGCAGCTCAGACAGACAAGAGACCCAGTACTTC. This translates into CASSSDRQETQYF.